Following are 15 T cell receptor beta chains from one sample sequenced in a study of T cell responses to AZD1222 COVID-19 vaccine. TCRdb's table, derived via immunoSEQ multiplex PCR, lists solely in-frame clones and lacks some. The sample contains about 30,000 clones, approximately 90% of which appear only once. This material consisted of peripheral blood, taken on day 0 of AZD1222 vaccination. The receptors stem from an adult in good health.

The rearrangement joins TRBV5-4 to TRBJ1-2; 8 bases are shared with TRBD1. Germline loops: CDR1 SGHNT, CDR2 YYREEE (reference sequence). The CDR3 is 15 amino acids. The ends lost 2 bases at V and 4 bases at J; junction bases unmatched: 7. The CDR3 spells CASSLQGEGGYGYTF. CDR3 bases: TGTGCCAGCAGCTTACAGGGGGAAGGGGGCTATGGCTACACCTTC.

V usage is TRBV6-4 and J usage is TRBJ1-6, with TRBD1 identical over 7 bases. With V trimmed by 6 bases and J by 7 bases, 9 bases remained unmatched. CDR1 and CDR2 (germline): MRHNA, SNTAGT. The CDR3 extends over 15 amino acids. In DNA form, the CDR3 reads TGTGCCAGCAGGTCCGGGACAGCTCTCAATTCACCCCTCCACTTT. It is translated as CASRSGTALNSPLHF.

This CDR3 reads CASSLVAAGGNTEAFF. DNA for the CDR3: TGCGCCAGCAGCTTGGTAGCAGCTGGTGGGAACACTGAAGCTTTCTTT. This sequence joins TRBV5-1 and TRBJ1-1, with no clear D. V lost 0 bases to trimming and J lost 1 base, with 13 bases between them. Germline CDR1 is SGHRS and CDR2 is YFSETQ. The CDR3 totals 16 residues.

The CDR3 region is CASSLLGQGVSYEQYF. CDR3 DNA: TGTGCCAGCAGCCTCCTGGGACAGGGAGTTTCCTACGAGCAGTACTTC. The V and J genes are TRBV5-4 and TRBJ2-7, with 9 nucleotides matching TRBD1. CDR3 size: 16 residues. V lost 4 bases, J lost 1 base, and 9 bases stayed unmatched. Looked up from germline, CDR1 is SGHNT and CDR2 is YYREEE (reference sequence).

The J gene is TRBJ1-6, the V gene TRBV7-2; D is uncertain. Trimming shortened V by 3 bases and J by 1 base, and 13 bases separated the two germline ends. CDR3 length: 17 residues. Germline CDR1 SGHTA, CDR2 FQGNSA. CDR3 nucleotide sequence: TGTGCCAGCAGCTTCCTTCGGCAAACATCCTATAATTCACCCCTCCACTTT. It codes for CASSFLRQTSYNSPLHF.

This clone has a handful of counts. The chain is built from TRBV11-2 and TRBJ1-5; D not certain. The CDR3 runs to 14 residues. CDR1 and CDR2 from the germline V gene are SGHAT and FQNNGV. V gave up 5 bases and J gave up 3 bases, with 11 bases separating them. The CDR3 bases are TGTGCCAGCAGCGAAGATGAGGTCAATCAGCCCCAGCATTTT. Translated, it gives CASSEDEVNQPQHF.

The chain employs TRBV21-1 and TRBJ1-1; the D call TRBD1 from the table was never checked on the DNA. TRBV21-1 is classified as a pseudogene. CDR3 size: 14 residues. Written as DNA, the CDR3 is TGTGCCAGCATCGACACCCAGGGTTTCGGTGAAGCTTTCTTT. This translates into CASIDTQGFGEAFF.

The V gene is TRBV29-1, the J gene TRBJ2-1, with 7 bases aligning to TRBD1. The germline gives CDR1 SQVTM, CDR2 ANQGSEA. The CDR3 contains 19 residues. The J segment lost 0 bases and the V segment lost 6 bases, leaving 20 bases of the junction unmatched. Written as DNA, the CDR3 is TGCAGCGTCGCCGCGTATGCTACAGGGGTTCTTGGCTCCTACAATGAGCAGTTCTTC. Its translation: CSVAAYATGVLGSYNEQFF.

The J gene is TRBJ2-3, the V gene TRBV3-1 (or the pseudogene TRBV3-2); D remains ambiguous. V was shortened by 4 bases and J by 4 bases, with 12 bases between the two germline ends. CDR3 length: 14 amino acids. The germline gives CDR1 LGHDT, CDR2 YNNKEL (reference sequence). In nucleotides, the CDR3 is TGTGCCAGCAGCCTTGGGCACGGATCAGATACGCAGTATTTT. Amino acids: CASSLGHGSDTQYF.

CDR3: CASSPLMGQGASNYGYTF. The CDR3 coding sequence is TGTGCCAGTAGTCCGCTGATGGGACAGGGGGCCTCTAACTATGGCTACACCTTC. The V and J genes are TRBV19 and TRBJ1-2; 12 bases match TRBD1. The V and J ends lost 5 bases and 0 bases, in that order; junction bases with no gene match: 10. The germline CDR1 and CDR2 sequences are LNHDA and SQIVND (reference sequence). The CDR3 covers 18 residues.

The table lists this clone with a count of one. The gene calls are TRBV4-3 and TRBJ2-3; D might be TRBD1 or TRBD2, each matching 5 bases. Per the germline V gene, CDR1 is LGHNA and CDR2 is YSLEER. CDR3 length equals 17 residues. Trimming took off 0 bases at V and 2 bases at J, with 15 bases between the two ends. CDR3 protein: CASSQDVGRGTTDTQYF. CDR3 nucleotide sequence: TGCGCCAGCAGCCAAGATGTAGGAAGAGGGACCACAGATACGCAGTATTTT.

The chain carries TRBV28 and TRBJ1-4; D call uncertain. The CDR3 runs 15 residues. CDR1 and CDR2 from the germline V gene are MDHEN and SYDVKM. V was trimmed by 0 bases and J by 5 bases, leaving 10 bases between them. CDR3 nucleotides: TGTGCCAGCAGTTTATGGTCAGCTTCAAATGAAAAACTGTTTTTT. This codes for CASSLWSASNEKLFF. The full variable domain, its missing parts supplied by reference TRBV28 and TRBJ1-4, is DVKVTQSSRYLVKRTGEKVFLECVQDMDHENMFWYRQDPGLGLRLIYFSYDVKMKEKGDIPEGYSVSREKKERFSLILESASTNQTSMYLCASSLWSASNEKLFFGSGTQLSVL.

V is TRBV11-3 and J is TRBJ2-1, with a tentative D call TRBD2 (6 bases). Trimming removed 5 bases from V and 0 bases from J, with 11 bases in between. The length of the CDR3 is 15 residues. CDR1 is SGHNT, CDR2 YENEEA, per germline. The DNA for the CDR3 is TGTGCCAGCAGCCCGGAGGGGAGCTCCTACAATGAGCAGTTCTTC. It encodes CASSPEGSSYNEQFF.

The chain uses TRBV6-5 and TRBJ2-2; D gene unclear. The ends were cut back, 2 bases at V and 4 bases at J, with 14 bases in the middle. CDR1 is MNHEY and CDR2 is SVGAGI in the germline V gene. The length of the CDR3 is 16 residues. In nucleotides, the CDR3 is TGTGCCAGCAGTTACCTAGGTAGGATCGGCACCGGGGAGCTGTTTTTT. Amino acids: CASSYLGRIGTGELFF.

Only one count was recorded for this clone. The chain is built from TRBV19 and TRBJ2-6; D tentatively reads TRBD1 or TRBD2 (6 bases each). This CDR3 has 17 residues. Trimming removed 3 bases from V and 4 bases from J, with 16 bases in between. Germline-derived CDR1 and CDR2 are LNHDA and SQIVND (reference sequence). CDR3 sequence reads: CASSIVRGHAGANVLTF. The DNA of the CDR3 is TGTGCCAGTAGTATTGTCCGGGGGCATGCGGGGGCCAACGTCCTGACTTTC. Full variable domain (missing parts from reference TRBV19 and TRBJ2-6): DGGITQSPKYLFRKEGQNVTLSCEQNLNHDAMYWYRQDPGQGLRLIYYSQIVNDFQKGDIAEGYSVSREKKESFPLTVTSAQKNPTAFYLCASSIVRGHAGANVLTFGAGSRLTVL.